Each of the 7 T cell receptor beta chains below was sequenced from the same sample in a study of shared clonotypes between healthy human individuals. Clones were sequenced by immunoSEQ multiplex PCR, and TCRdb holds only the in-frame ones, with some missing. Found here are a few million clones, more than 80% of them singletons; the top ten hold 0.11% to 0.15%. The sample taken for sequencing was naive CD4+ T cells sorted from blood. The subset is: CD45RA+ positively selected. The receptors shown here come from a young man in good health.

The chain employs TRBV19 and TRBJ2-2, with 7 bases identical to TRBD2. Looked up from germline, CDR1 is LNHDA and CDR2 is SQIVND (reference sequence). The trim removed 4 bases at V and 3 bases at J, leaving 5 bases unmatched. The CDR3 spans 15 residues. CDR3 region: CASSTPSGYTGELFF. The CDR3 DNA follows: TGTGCCAGTAGTACCCCTAGCGGCTACACCGGGGAGCTGTTTTTT.

J is TRBJ2-5 and V is TRBV19, with D hard to call. Per germline, CDR1 LNHDA and CDR2 SQIVND (reference sequence). The V gene lost 2 bases and the J gene lost 5 bases, with 12 bases spanning the gap. The CDR3 consists of 14 residues. CDR3 sequence: CASSIIGLRETQYF. CDR3 nucleotide sequence: TGTGCCAGTAGTATAATAGGCCTGAGGGAGACCCAGTACTTC. The full variable domain, in which reference TRBV19 and TRBJ2-5 provide the parts outside the CDR3, is DGGITQSPKYLFRKEGQNVTLSCEQNLNHDAMYWYRQDPGQGLRLIYYSQIVNDFQKGDIAEGYSVSREKKESFPLTVTSAQKNPTAFYLCASSIIGLRETQYFGPGTRLLVL.

The V gene is TRBV5-6, the J gene TRBJ2-1; 9 bases line up with TRBD1. J lost 2 bases, V lost 0 bases, and 0 bases had no gene match. This CDR3 contains 15 residues. Germline CDR1 and CDR2: SGHDT and YYEEEE. The CDR3 coding sequence is TGTGCCAGCAGCTTGGGGACAGGGGCCTACAATGAGCAGTTCTTC. Protein product: CASSLGTGAYNEQFF. Together with reference TRBV5-6 and TRBJ2-1, the CDR3 gives the full variable domain: DAGVTQSPTHLIKTRGQQVTLRCSPKSGHDTVSWYQQALGQGPQFIFQYYEEEERQRGNFPDRFSGHQFPNYSSELNVNALLLGDSALYLCASSLGTGAYNEQFFGPGTRLTVL.

V is TRBV30 and J is TRBJ1-1; a weak D match, TRBD1 (6 bases). Germline V gene data show CDR1 as GTSNPN and CDR2 as SVGIG (reference sequence). The V gene lost 1 base and the J gene lost 0 bases, with 15 bases spanning the gap. There are 16 residues in the CDR3. CDR3 in amino acids: CAWSGQGIPMNTEAFF. The CDR3 DNA reads TGTGCCTGGAGTGGGCAGGGGATACCCATGAACACTGAAGCTTTCTTT.

V and J are TRBV19 and TRBJ2-2; TRBD1 aligns across 8 bases. Germline lookup yields CDR1 LNHDA and CDR2 SQIVND (reference sequence). V lost 5 bases and J lost 1; bases outside the gene matches: 9. This CDR3 has 17 residues. This chain's CDR3 is CASSAPDRARNTGELFF. CDR3 coding DNA: TGTGCCAGTAGTGCGCCGGACAGGGCCCGGAACACCGGGGAGCTGTTTTTT.

A word on this clone: The same CDR3 can be traced to other DNA sequences in this sample. V usage is TRBV27 and J usage is TRBJ1-2; weak D call: TRBD1 (5 bases). The germline gives CDR1 MNHEY, CDR2 SMNVEV (reference sequence). V was trimmed by 3 bases and J by 3 bases, leaving 8 bases between them. The CDR3 extends over 13 amino acids. CDR3 protein: CASSFRAHYGYTF. For the CDR3, the DNA is TGTGCCAGCAGTTTCAGGGCACACTATGGCTACACCTTC.

The J gene is TRBJ1-4, the V gene TRBV5-1, with TRBD1 as a possible D gene (6 bases). The germline V gene has CDR1 SGHRS and CDR2 YFSETQ. Trimming took 3 bases from V and 2 from J, leaving 23 bases between them. This CDR3 has 19 amino acids. This chain's CDR3 is CASSSGPSQGPLTNEKLFF. The CDR3, as DNA: TGCGCCAGCAGCTCCGGCCCCAGCCAGGGGCCCCTGACTAATGAAAAACTGTTTTTT.